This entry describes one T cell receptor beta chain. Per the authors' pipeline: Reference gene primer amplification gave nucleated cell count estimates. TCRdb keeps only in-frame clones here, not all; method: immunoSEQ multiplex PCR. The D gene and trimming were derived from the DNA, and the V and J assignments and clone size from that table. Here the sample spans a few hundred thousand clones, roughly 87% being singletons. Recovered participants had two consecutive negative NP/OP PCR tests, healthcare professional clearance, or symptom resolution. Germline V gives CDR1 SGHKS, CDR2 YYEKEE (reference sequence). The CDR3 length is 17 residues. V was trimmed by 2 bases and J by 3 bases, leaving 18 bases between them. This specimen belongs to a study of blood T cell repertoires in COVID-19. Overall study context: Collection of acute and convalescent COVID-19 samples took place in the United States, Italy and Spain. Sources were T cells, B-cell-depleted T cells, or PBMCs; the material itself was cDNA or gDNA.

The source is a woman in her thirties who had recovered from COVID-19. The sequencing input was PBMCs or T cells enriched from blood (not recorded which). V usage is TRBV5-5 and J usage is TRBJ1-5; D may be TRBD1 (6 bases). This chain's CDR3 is CASSLINVDRFNQPQHF. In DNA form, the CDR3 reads TGTGCCAGCAGCTTAATCAACGTTGACAGGTTCAATCAGCCCCAGCATTTT.